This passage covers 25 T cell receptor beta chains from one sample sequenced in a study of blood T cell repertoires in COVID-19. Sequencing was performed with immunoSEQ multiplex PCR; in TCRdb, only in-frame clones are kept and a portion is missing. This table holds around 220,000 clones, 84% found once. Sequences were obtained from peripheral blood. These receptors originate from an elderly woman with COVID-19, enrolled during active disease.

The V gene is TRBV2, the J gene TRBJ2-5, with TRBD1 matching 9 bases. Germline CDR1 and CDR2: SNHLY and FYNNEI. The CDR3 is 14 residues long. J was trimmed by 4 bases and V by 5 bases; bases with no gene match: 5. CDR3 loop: CASSPGQGVETQYF. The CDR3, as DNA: TGTGCCAGCAGTCCGGGACAGGGTGTAGAGACCCAGTACTTC.

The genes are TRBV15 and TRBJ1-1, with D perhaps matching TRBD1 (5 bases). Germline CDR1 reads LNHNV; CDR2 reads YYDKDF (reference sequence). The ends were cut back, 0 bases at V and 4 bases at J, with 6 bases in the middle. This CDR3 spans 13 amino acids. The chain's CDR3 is CATSRDQGTEAFF. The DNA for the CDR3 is TGTGCCACCAGCAGAGATCAGGGCACTGAAGCTTTCTTT.

CDR3 in amino acids: CASSRDSPYGYTF. As DNA, the CDR3 is TGTGCCAGCTCAAGGGACAGCCCATATGGCTACACCTTC. The J gene is TRBJ1-2, the V gene TRBV18; TRBD1 matches at 7 bases. There are 13 residues in the CDR3. Trimming removed 5 bases from V and 5 bases from J; junction bases left unmatched: 5. Germline V gene lookup returns CDR1 KGHSH and CDR2 LQKENI.

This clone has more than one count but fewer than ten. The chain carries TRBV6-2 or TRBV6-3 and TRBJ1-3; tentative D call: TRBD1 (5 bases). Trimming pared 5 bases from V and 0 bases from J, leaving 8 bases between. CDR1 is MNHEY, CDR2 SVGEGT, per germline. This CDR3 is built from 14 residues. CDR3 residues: CASSPGGSGNTIYF. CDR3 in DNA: TGTGCCAGCAGTCCCGGGGGCTCTGGAAACACCATATATTTT.

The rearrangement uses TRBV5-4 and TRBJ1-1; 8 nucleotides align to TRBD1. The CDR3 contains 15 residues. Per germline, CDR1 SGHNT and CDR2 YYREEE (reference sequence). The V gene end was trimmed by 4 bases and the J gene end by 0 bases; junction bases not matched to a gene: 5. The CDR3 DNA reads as TGTGCCAGCAGCCTAGGGGGACAGGTGAACACTGAAGCTTTCTTT. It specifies CASSLGGQVNTEAFF.

The CDR3 DNA is TGCAGCGTATACACAGGGGGCGAAGTAGATGGCTACACCTTC. It translates to CSVYTGGEVDGYTF. The chain employs TRBV29-1 and TRBJ1-2, with 9 bases aligning to TRBD1. The CDR3 length is 14 residues. V gave up 6 bases and J gave up 6 bases; unmatched junction bases: 11. CDR1 is SQVTM and CDR2 is ANQGSEA in the germline V gene.

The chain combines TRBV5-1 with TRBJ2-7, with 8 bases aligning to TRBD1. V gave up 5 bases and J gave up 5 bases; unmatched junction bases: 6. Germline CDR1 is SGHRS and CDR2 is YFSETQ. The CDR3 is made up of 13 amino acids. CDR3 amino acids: CASRDRERHEQYF. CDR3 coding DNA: TGCGCCAGCAGGGACAGGGAACGCCACGAGCAGTACTTC.

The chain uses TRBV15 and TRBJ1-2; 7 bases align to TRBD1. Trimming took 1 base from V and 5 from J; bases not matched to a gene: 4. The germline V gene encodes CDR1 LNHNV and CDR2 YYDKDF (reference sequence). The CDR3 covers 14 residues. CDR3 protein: CATSRGPGGYGYTF. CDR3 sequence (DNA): TGTGCCACCAGCAGAGGTCCAGGGGGGTATGGCTACACCTTC.

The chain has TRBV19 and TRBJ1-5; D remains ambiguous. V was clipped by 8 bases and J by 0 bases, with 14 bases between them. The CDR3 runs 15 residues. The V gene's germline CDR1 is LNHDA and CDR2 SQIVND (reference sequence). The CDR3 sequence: CASSLPLDSNQPQHF. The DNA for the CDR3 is TGTGCCAGTTCCTTACCCTTAGATAGCAATCAGCCCCAGCATTTT.

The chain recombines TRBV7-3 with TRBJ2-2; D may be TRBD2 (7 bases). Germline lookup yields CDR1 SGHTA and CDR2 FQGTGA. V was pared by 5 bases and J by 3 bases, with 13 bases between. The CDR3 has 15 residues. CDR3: CASSRGGADTGELFF. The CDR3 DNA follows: TGTGCCAGCAGCCGTGGGGGGGCGGACACCGGGGAGCTGTTTTTT. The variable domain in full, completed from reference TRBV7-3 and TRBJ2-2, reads GAGVSQTPSNKVTEKGKYVELRCDPISGHTALYWYRQSLGQGPEFLIYFQGTGAADDSGLPNDRFFAVRPEGSVSTLKIQRTERGDSAVYLCASSRGGADTGELFFGEGSRLTVL.

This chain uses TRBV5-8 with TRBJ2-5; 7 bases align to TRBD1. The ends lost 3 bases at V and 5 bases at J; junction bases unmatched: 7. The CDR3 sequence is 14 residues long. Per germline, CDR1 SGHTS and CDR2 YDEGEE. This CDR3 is CASSSGQNGETQYF. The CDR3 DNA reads TGTGCCAGCAGCTCGGGACAGAATGGGGAGACCCAGTACTTC.

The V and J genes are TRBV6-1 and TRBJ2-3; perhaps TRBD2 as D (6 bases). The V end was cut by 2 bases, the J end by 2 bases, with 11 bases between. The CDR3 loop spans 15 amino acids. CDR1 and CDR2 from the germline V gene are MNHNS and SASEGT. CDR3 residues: CASSERTTFTDTQYF. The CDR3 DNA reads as TGTGCCAGCAGTGAAAGGACTACCTTCACAGATACGCAGTATTTT.

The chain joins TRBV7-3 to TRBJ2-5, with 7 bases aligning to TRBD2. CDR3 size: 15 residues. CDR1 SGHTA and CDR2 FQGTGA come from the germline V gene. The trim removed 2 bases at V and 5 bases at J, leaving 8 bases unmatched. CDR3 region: CASSLRGGSYETQYF. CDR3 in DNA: TGTGCCAGCAGCTTACGCGGCGGGAGCTATGAGACCCAGTACTTC.

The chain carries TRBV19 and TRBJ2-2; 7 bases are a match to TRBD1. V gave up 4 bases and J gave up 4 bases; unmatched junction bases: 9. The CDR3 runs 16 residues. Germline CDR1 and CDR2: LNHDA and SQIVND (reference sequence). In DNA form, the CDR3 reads TGTGCCAGTAGTAAGGGTGACAGGGTGCCCACCGGGGAGCTGTTTTTT. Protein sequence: CASSKGDRVPTGELFF.

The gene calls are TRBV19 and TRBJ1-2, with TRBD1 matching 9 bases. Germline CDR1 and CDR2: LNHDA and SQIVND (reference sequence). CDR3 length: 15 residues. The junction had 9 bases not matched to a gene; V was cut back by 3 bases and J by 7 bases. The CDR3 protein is CASSIGRDREAGYTF. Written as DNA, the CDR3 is TGTGCCAGTAGTATTGGGCGGGACAGGGAGGCTGGCTACACCTTC.

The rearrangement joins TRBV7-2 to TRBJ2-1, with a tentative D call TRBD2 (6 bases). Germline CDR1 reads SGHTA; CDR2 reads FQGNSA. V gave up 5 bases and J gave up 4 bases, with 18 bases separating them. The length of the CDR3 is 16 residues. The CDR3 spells CASSRDGAGRYNEQFF. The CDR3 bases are TGTGCCAGCAGCCGCGATGGCGCGGGGCGTTACAATGAGCAGTTCTTC.

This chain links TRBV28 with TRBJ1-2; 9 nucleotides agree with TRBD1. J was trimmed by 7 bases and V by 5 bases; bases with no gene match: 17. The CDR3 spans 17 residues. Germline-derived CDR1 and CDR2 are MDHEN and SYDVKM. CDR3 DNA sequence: TGTGCCAGCAGTGCATGGACAGGGGTGGGTAATTCTGGTGGCTACACCTTC. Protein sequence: CASSAWTGVGNSGGYTF.

CDR3 residues: CASSPRTGRNEKLFF. As DNA, the CDR3 is TGTGCCAGCAGCCCTCGGACAGGGAGAAATGAAAAACTGTTTTTT. V and J are TRBV13 and TRBJ1-4; TRBD1 agrees at 8 bases. The CDR3 has 15 amino acids. After removal of 5 bases from V and 5 bases from J, the junction contained 7 bases not matched to a gene. Germline CDR1 reads PRHDT; CDR2 reads FYEKMQ (reference sequence). Complete variable domain (other parts from reference TRBV13 and TRBJ1-4): AAGVIQSPRHLIKEKRETATLKCYPIPRHDTVYWYQQGPGQDPQFLISFYEKMQSDKGSIPDRFSAQQFSDYHSELNMSSLELGDSALYFCASSPRTGRNEKLFFGSGTQLSVL.

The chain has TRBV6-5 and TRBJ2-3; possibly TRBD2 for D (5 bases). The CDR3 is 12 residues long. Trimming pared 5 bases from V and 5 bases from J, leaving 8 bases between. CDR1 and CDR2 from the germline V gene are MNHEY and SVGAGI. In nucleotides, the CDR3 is TGTGCCAGCAGTCTACGGGGAGATACGCAGTATTTT. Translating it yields CASSLRGDTQYF.

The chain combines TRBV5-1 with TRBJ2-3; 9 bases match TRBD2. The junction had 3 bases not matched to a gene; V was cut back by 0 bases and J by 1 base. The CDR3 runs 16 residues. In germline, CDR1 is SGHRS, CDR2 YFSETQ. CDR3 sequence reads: CASSLVAGVGTDTQYF. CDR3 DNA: TGCGCCAGCAGCTTGGTAGCGGGGGTGGGCACAGATACGCAGTATTTT.

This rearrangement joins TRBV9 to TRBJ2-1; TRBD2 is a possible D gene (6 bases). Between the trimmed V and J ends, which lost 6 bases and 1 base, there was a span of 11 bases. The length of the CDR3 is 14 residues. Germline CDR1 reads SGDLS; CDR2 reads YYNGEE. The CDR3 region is CASTPGESYNEQFF. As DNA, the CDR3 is TGTGCCAGCACGCCGGGGGAATCCTACAATGAGCAGTTCTTC.

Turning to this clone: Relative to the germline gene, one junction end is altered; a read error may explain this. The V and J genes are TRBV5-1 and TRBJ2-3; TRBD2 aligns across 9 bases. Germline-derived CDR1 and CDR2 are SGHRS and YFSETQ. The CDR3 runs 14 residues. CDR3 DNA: TGCGCCAGCTGCTTAGCGGGAGTGGGAGATACGCAGTATTTT. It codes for CASCLAGVGDTQYF. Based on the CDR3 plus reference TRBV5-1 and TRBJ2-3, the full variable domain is KAGVTQTPRYLIKTRGQQVTLSCSPISGHRSVSWYQQTPGQGLQFLFEYFSETQRNKGNFPGRFSGRQFSNSRSEMNVSTLELGDSALYLCASCLAGVGDTQYFGPGTRLTVL.

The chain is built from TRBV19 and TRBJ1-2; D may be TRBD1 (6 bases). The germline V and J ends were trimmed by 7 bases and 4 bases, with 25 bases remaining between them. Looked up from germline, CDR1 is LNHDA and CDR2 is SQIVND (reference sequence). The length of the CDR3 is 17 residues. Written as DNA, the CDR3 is TGTGCCAGTAACCTTGCCCCCAGGGGCGGCACCATCTATGGCTACACCTTC. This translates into CASNLAPRGGTIYGYTF.

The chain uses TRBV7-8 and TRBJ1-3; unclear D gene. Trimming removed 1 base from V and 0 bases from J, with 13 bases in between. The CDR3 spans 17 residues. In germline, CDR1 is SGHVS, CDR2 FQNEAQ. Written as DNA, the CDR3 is TGTGCCAGCAGCTTAGGGGGAGTGGGAAACTCTGGAAACACCATATATTTT. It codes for CASSLGGVGNSGNTIYF.

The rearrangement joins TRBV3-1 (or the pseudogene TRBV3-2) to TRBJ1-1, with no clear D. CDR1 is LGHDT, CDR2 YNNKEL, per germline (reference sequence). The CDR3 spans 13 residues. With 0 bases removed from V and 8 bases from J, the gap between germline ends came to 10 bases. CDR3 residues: CASSQELRTEAFF. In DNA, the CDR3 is TGTGCCAGCAGCCAAGAGCTCAGAACAGAAGCTTTCTTT.